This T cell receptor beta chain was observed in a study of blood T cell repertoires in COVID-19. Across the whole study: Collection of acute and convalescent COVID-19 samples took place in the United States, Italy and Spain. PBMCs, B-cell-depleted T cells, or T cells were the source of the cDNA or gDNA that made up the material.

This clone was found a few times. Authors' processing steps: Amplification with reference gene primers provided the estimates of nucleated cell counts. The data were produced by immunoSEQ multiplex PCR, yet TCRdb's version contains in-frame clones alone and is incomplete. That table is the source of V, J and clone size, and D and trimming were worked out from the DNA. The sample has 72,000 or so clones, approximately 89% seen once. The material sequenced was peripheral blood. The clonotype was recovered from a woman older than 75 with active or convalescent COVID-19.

This CDR3 is CASSLTGGTGELFF. CDR3 DNA: TGCGCCAGCAGTCTTACAGGGGGCACCGGGGAGCTGTTTTTT. The genes are TRBV5-1 and TRBJ2-2; 8 bases match TRBD1. This CDR3 comprises 14 residues. Germline V gene data show CDR1 as SGHRS and CDR2 as YFSETQ. The junction had 4 bases not matched to a gene; V was cut back by 5 bases and J by 4 bases.